These 31 T cell receptor beta chains were all obtained from the same sample, sequenced in a study of T-cell reconstitution after alpha-beta-depleted transplantation in children. Using unique molecular identifiers, the investigators prepared the TCRbeta library. TCRdb reprocessed the PCR reads with MiXCR, giving one entry per CDR3 protein. The data hold about 980,000 distinct CDR3 sequences, with 25% to 35% observed a single time. This sample comprised PBMCs, mostly from graft donor cells, obtained 360 days after TCRalphabeta/CD19-depleted stem cell transplant. The receptors were sampled from a boy in the first two years of life who had a stem cell transplant for SCID, so the T cells may come from the graft donor.

The CDR3 region has the DNA TGTGCCAGCAGCCGGGTCTGGGAGACCCAGTACTTC. Its protein product is CASSRVWETQYF. The chain has TRBV4-2 and TRBJ2-5; D remains ambiguous. CDR1 and CDR2 from the germline V gene are LGHNA and YNFKEQ. V was cut by 4 bases and J by 5 bases, with 8 bases left in between. The CDR3 has 12 residues.

This chain links TRBV12-3 or TRBV12-4 with TRBJ1-5; D is perhaps TRBD1 (6 bases). CDR3 length equals 14 residues. Trimming cost V 6 bases and J 2 bases, with 11 bases left between them. The CDR3, as DNA: TGTGCCAGCAGGCCAGGGGTTGGCAATCAGCCCCAGCATTTT. This codes for CASRPGVGNQPQHF.

This chain connects TRBV6-5 to TRBJ2-2; D gene uncertain. Germline V gene data show CDR1 as MNHEY and CDR2 as SVGAGI. This CDR3 is built from 12 residues. The germline V and J ends were trimmed by 1 base and 6 bases, with 3 bases remaining between them. The CDR3, as DNA: TGTGCCAGCAGTTACTTTTCCGGGGAGCTGTTTTTT. Translating gives CASSYFSGELFF.

This clonotype occurred a few times. The rearrangement uses TRBV28 and TRBJ2-2; D unresolved. Trimming shortened V by 3 bases and J by 4 bases, and 21 bases separated the two germline ends. CDR1 and CDR2 (germline): MDHEN, SYDVKM. The CDR3 has 18 residues. CDR3 residues: CASSLGPEDSLLTGELFF. DNA of the CDR3: TGTGCCAGCAGTTTGGGCCCGGAAGACTCATTACTCACCGGGGAGCTGTTTTTT.

This clonotype was seen a few times. Its ends do not fully match the called genes, so a read error is possible. This rearrangement joins TRBV5-1 to TRBJ1-1, with D uncertain. The V gene's germline CDR1 is SGHRS and CDR2 YFSETQ. This CDR3 contains 11 residues. The CDR3 is CASILGTEAFF. The DNA of the CDR3 is TGCGCCAGCATCTTGGGCACTGAAGCTTTCTTT.

J is TRBJ2-1 and V is TRBV6-5; TRBD2 matches at 14 bases. This CDR3 region has 15 residues. Germline CDR1 is MNHEY and CDR2 is SVGAGI. V dropped 0 bases and J dropped 9; count of bases not matched to a gene: 1. CDR3 bases: TGTGCCAGCAGTTACTCGACTAGCGGGGGGGTTGAGCAGTTCTTC. Amino acid sequence: CASSYSTSGGVEQFF.

This clonotype has only a few counts. V is TRBV15 and J is TRBJ1-5; possible D gene TRBD1, 5 bases. The germline V gene has CDR1 LNHNV and CDR2 YYDKDF (reference sequence). The CDR3 has 17 amino acids. Trimming removed 1 base from V and 3 bases from J, with 16 bases in between. As DNA, the CDR3 is TGTGCCACCAGCAGAGTATCCCCCGGGGGGTTCAATCAGCCCCAGCATTTT. Its protein product is CATSRVSPGGFNQPQHF.

The CDR3 loop reads CASRGALGHEQYF. CDR3 DNA: TGTGCCAGCAGGGGGGCCCTTGGGCACGAGCAGTACTTC. V and J are TRBV12-3 or TRBV12-4 and TRBJ2-7; D is perhaps TRBD1 (6 bases). The V end was cut by 6 bases, the J end by 5 bases, with 14 bases between. The CDR3 extends over 13 amino acids.

The V and J genes are TRBV20-1 and TRBJ2-1, with D tentatively TRBD2 (6 bases). The CDR3 is 14 residues long. Germline V gene sequence: CDR1 DFQATT, CDR2 SNEGSKA (reference sequence). Trimming took off 3 bases at V and 1 base at J, with 10 bases between the two ends. The CDR3 sequence: CSASTSPSYNEQFF. CDR3 DNA sequence: TGCAGTGCTAGTACTAGCCCTTCCTACAATGAGCAGTTCTTC.

The chain is built from TRBV5-1 and TRBJ2-7; D possibly uses TRBD1 or TRBD2 (5 bases each). This CDR3 has 15 residues. Trimming removed 3 bases at V and 2 bases at J, with 15 bases between. Germline CDR1 SGHRS, CDR2 YFSETQ. The CDR3 here is CASSSGTPGTYEQYF. The CDR3 coding sequence is TGCGCCAGCAGCTCCGGGACCCCCGGAACCTACGAGCAGTACTTC.

This clonotype came up a few times. This chain's CDR3 is CASSLGRPRGGNQPQHF. CDR3 nucleotide sequence: TGTGCCAGCAGCTTAGGACGGCCCAGGGGTGGCAATCAGCCCCAGCATTTT. The chain combines TRBV7-8 with TRBJ1-5; D perhaps matches TRBD1 (6 bases). The germline V gene has CDR1 SGHVS and CDR2 FQNEAQ. The V and J ends lost 1 base and 2 bases respectively, with 15 bases between them. The CDR3 is 17 amino acids.

This clonotype has only a few counts. This chain links TRBV20-1 with TRBJ2-1; 7 bases line up with TRBD2. Germline CDR1 DFQATT, CDR2 SNEGSKA (reference sequence). With 8 bases clipped from V and 6 bases from J, the junction kept 13 bases outside the gene matches. There are 14 residues in the CDR3. In DNA, the CDR3 is TGCAGTACAAGCGGGGAGGTCTTGGGCAATGAGCAGTTCTTC. As protein: CSTSGEVLGNEQFF.

The chain employs TRBV7-8 and TRBJ2-1; D is uncertain. This CDR3 is 14 amino acids long. V lost 5 bases and J lost 8, with 16 bases in between. Germline CDR1 is SGHVS and CDR2 is FQNEAQ. The CDR3 region is CASSPYRGVDEQFF. The CDR3 nucleotides read TGTGCCAGCAGCCCCTATAGAGGAGTGGATGAGCAGTTCTTC.

The chain uses TRBV6-1 and TRBJ2-5; 8 bases are shared with TRBD2. CDR3 length: 16 residues. Per germline, CDR1 MNHNS and CDR2 SASEGT. After removal of 3 bases from V and 1 base from J, the junction contained 7 bases not matched to a gene. The CDR3 sequence: CASSDQDRGGQETQYF. CDR3 sequence (DNA): TGTGCCAGCAGTGACCAGGATCGGGGGGGCCAAGAGACCCAGTACTTC.

This clonotype occurred many times. The CDR3 reads CSAWGDRDEQYF. CDR3 sequence (DNA): TGCAGTGCTTGGGGGGACAGGGATGAGCAGTACTTC. V gene TRBV20-1 combines with J gene TRBJ2-7; 9 bases match TRBD1. Germline loops: CDR1 DFQATT, CDR2 SNEGSKA (reference sequence). The CDR3 has 12 residues. V lost 5 bases, J lost 7 bases, and 6 bases stayed unmatched.

The chain has TRBV12-3 or TRBV12-4 and TRBJ1-4, with TRBD1 identical over 9 bases. The V segment lost 6 bases and the J segment 8 bases; nucleotides outside the gene matches: 7. The CDR3 has 14 residues. CDR3 nucleotide sequence: TGTGCCAGCAGCGTACAGGGGGCGCGGGAAAAACTGTTTTTT. Its protein product is CASSVQGAREKLFF.

This clonotype turned up a few times. The J gene is TRBJ1-5, the V gene TRBV27, with a weak D call TRBD1 (6 bases). Trimming pared 4 bases from V and 2 bases from J, leaving 18 bases between. The CDR3 contains 17 residues. Germline CDR1 reads MNHEY; CDR2 reads SMNVEV (reference sequence). DNA for the CDR3: TGTGCCAGCAGTTCGGGACTGGGGGGCTTTGGCAATCAGCCCCAGCATTTT. This encodes CASSSGLGGFGNQPQHF.

J is TRBJ2-3 and V is TRBV5-1, with TRBD2 identical over 10 bases. The length of the CDR3 is 15 residues. The V gene's germline CDR1 is SGHRS and CDR2 YFSETQ. The V segment lost 2 bases and the J segment 7 bases; nucleotides outside the gene matches: 7. This CDR3 reads CASSLAGGYANTQYF. The CDR3, as DNA: TGCGCCAGCAGCTTAGCGGGGGGGTACGCAAATACGCAGTATTTT.

This chain links TRBV27 with TRBJ2-6, with 8 bases fitting TRBD1. Germline V gene lookup returns CDR1 MNHEY and CDR2 SMNVEV (reference sequence). This CDR3 is built from 15 residues. With V trimmed by 6 bases and J by 3 bases, 4 bases remained unmatched. The CDR3 region is CASSFTGGGANVLTF. The DNA of the CDR3 is TGTGCCAGCAGCTTCACAGGGGGTGGGGCCAACGTCCTGACTTTC.

The chain has TRBV4-3 and TRBJ2-5; a possible D gene is TRBD1 (6 bases). Trimming took 0 bases from V and 7 from J, leaving 9 bases between them. The CDR3 loop spans 13 amino acids. Looked up from germline, CDR1 is LGHNA and CDR2 is YSLEER. CDR3 coding DNA: TGCGCCAGCAGCCAAGATACAGGGCCGACCCAGTACTTC. As protein: CASSQDTGPTQYF.

This clonotype has only a few counts. The CDR3 loop is CASSLDLGLLRTGELFF. The CDR3 DNA reads as TGTGCCAGCAGCTTGGATTTGGGGTTGTTGCGGACCGGGGAGCTGTTTTTT. The genes are TRBV5-5 and TRBJ2-2; D is ambiguous. Trimming shortened V by 0 bases and J by 5 bases, and 17 bases separated the two germline ends. Germline-derived CDR1 and CDR2 are SGHKS and YYEKEE (reference sequence). This CDR3 has 17 amino acids.

The chain has TRBV9 and TRBJ2-7; perhaps TRBD1 as D (6 bases). Trimming shortened V by 1 base and J by 5 bases, and 7 bases separated the two germline ends. Germline V lookup: CDR1 SGDLS, CDR2 YYNGEE. This CDR3 region has 12 residues. The CDR3 sequence: CASSVRTDEQYF. The CDR3 DNA reads as TGTGCCAGCAGCGTAAGGACAGACGAGCAGTACTTC.

This clonotype was recorded a few times. The chain carries TRBV4-2 and TRBJ2-7; 7 bases agree with TRBD1. Trimming removed 7 bases from V and 4 bases from J; junction bases left unmatched: 4. CDR1 LGHNA and CDR2 YNFKEQ come from the germline V gene. CDR3 length: 12 amino acids. The chain's CDR3 is CASKDRAYEQYF. The CDR3 nucleotides read TGTGCCAGCAAAGACAGGGCGTACGAGCAGTACTTC.

The sample holds a few counts of this clonotype. This chain connects TRBV6-5 to TRBJ2-6; no firm D call. CDR1 is MNHEY and CDR2 is SVGAGI in the germline V gene. V gave up 4 bases and J gave up 0 bases, with 10 bases separating them. The CDR3 has 16 amino acids. This chain's CDR3 is CASSLGRPSGANVLTF. In DNA form, the CDR3 reads TGTGCCAGCAGTTTGGGCAGGCCCTCTGGGGCCAACGTCCTGACTTTC.

V usage is TRBV29-1 and J usage is TRBJ1-2; 7 bases agree with TRBD1. This CDR3 comprises 11 residues. The germline CDR1 and CDR2 sequences are SQVTM and ANQGSEA. Trimming cost V 7 bases and J 8 bases; bases outside gene matches: 7. The CDR3 reads CSGSGTAGYTF. The CDR3 nucleotides are TGCAGCGGTAGTGGGACAGCCGGCTACACCTTC.

The gene calls are TRBV3-1 and TRBJ2-7; 7 bases agree with TRBD1. CDR1 and CDR2 from the germline V gene are LGHDT and YNNKEL (reference sequence). This CDR3 contains 14 residues. Trimming at V came to 5 bases and at J to 2 bases, leaving 6 bases not matched to a gene. The CDR3 is CASSDWGQTYEQYF. The CDR3 DNA sequence: TGTGCCAGCAGCGATTGGGGACAGACCTACGAGCAGTACTTC.

The chain has TRBV6-5 and TRBJ2-1; 8 nucleotides agree with TRBD2. CDR3 size: 15 residues. From germline, CDR1 is MNHEY and CDR2 SVGAGI. With 0 bases clipped from V and 5 bases from J, the junction kept 3 bases outside the gene matches. CDR3 bases: TGTGCCAGCAGTTACTCCGGACTAGCTAACAATGAGCAGTTCTTC. It encodes CASSYSGLANNEQFF.

This clonotype was picked up a small number of times. This rearrangement joins TRBV20-1 to TRBJ2-3; 10 bases agree with TRBD1. Trimming removed 5 bases from V and 2 bases from J; junction bases left unmatched: 19. Germline assignment: CDR1 DFQATT and CDR2 SNEGSKA (reference sequence). The CDR3 is 19 amino acids. The DNA for the CDR3 is TGCAGTGCTCCGCCGCCGTCGGGGACAGGGGAGGGGCTCACAGATACGCAGTATTTT. Translation gives CSAPPPSGTGEGLTDTQYF.

This sequence joins TRBV29-1 and TRBJ2-3, with D tentatively TRBD1 (5 bases). V gave up 6 bases and J gave up 4 bases, with 17 bases separating them. The CDR3 contains 14 residues. Looked up from germline, CDR1 is SQVTM and CDR2 is ANQGSEA. CDR3 loop: CSVGPSEVADTQYF. The CDR3 region has the DNA TGCAGCGTGGGGCCCTCCGAGGTCGCAGATACGCAGTATTTT.

The chain employs TRBV18 and TRBJ1-1, with TRBD1 identical over 7 bases. The CDR3 has 13 amino acids. V lost 10 bases to trimming and J lost 0 bases; unmatched junction nucleotides: 5. CDR1 is KGHSH, CDR2 LQKENI, per germline. In DNA, the CDR3 is TGTGCCACCCGGGACAGTTTGAACACTGAAGCTTTCTTT. It is translated as CATRDSLNTEAFF.

The chain links TRBV7-3 to TRBJ2-3, with a tentative D call TRBD1 (5 bases). In germline, CDR1 is SGHTA, CDR2 FQGTGA. The CDR3 sequence is 14 residues long. V gave up 1 base and J gave up 4 bases, with 9 bases separating them. The CDR3 DNA reads TGTGCCAGCAGCTTAAACAGGCACTCAGATACGCAGTATTTT. This encodes CASSLNRHSDTQYF.